These 10 T cell receptor beta chains originate from one sample sequenced in a study of blood T cell repertoires in COVID-19 (dated by TCRdb to between 2020 and 2021). The library was obtained by the immunoSEQ multiplex PCR assay. TCRdb obtained this table from immuneACCESS and retained in-frame rearrangements with V and J assigned. These tables miss some clones; where compared with another copy, unresolved V genes account for less than half of the shortfall, and the remainder is unexplained. This sample is represented by over 100,000 clones; around 82% of them were singletons. In total, the top ten clones hold less than 8% of the sample. The specimen was peripheral blood. The receptors originated from a woman aged 45 to 65 with acute or convalescent COVID-19.

This chain links TRBV4-1 with TRBJ2-3; 11 bases fit TRBD1. This CDR3 region has 16 residues. The germline CDR1 and CDR2 sequences are MGHRA and YSYEKL. The trim removed 2 bases at V and 8 bases at J, leaving 9 bases unmatched. This chain's CDR3 is CASSQPGTGGTTTQYF. Written as DNA, the CDR3 is TGCGCCAGCAGCCAACCCGGGACAGGGGGTACGACTACGCAGTATTTT.

This clone was counted a single time. V gene TRBV13 combines with J gene TRBJ1-2; TRBD1 might be the D (5 bases). Trimming cost V 2 bases and J 3 bases, with 22 bases left between them. The germline CDR1 and CDR2 sequences are PRHDT and FYEKMQ (reference sequence). This CDR3 contains 18 residues. The CDR3 here is CASSLWGPTGRKDYGYTF. The CDR3 DNA reads as TGTGCCAGCAGCTTATGGGGCCCTACCGGACGGAAGGACTATGGCTACACCTTC.

This clone was recorded only once. The V gene is TRBV4-2, the J gene TRBJ2-1, with 15 bases lining up with TRBD2. From germline, CDR1 is LGHNA and CDR2 YNFKEQ. The CDR3 has 17 residues. Trimming at V came to 1 base and at J to 8 bases, leaving 6 bases not matched to a gene. Here the CDR3 DNA reads TGTGCCAGCAGCCAAGGCGGGACTAGCGGGGGGAGGTATGAGCAGTTCTTC. This encodes CASSQGGTSGGRYEQFF.

The V and J genes are TRBV5-6 and TRBJ1-2; D unclear. Germline CDR1 is SGHDT and CDR2 is YYEEEE. V was trimmed by 4 bases and J by 3 bases, leaving 16 bases between them. The CDR3 spans 15 residues. CDR3 region: CASSPARTDYYGYTF. CDR3 nucleotide sequence: TGTGCCAGCAGCCCGGCAAGGACGGACTACTATGGCTACACCTTC.

This chain connects TRBV4-1 to TRBJ2-2, with D possibly being TRBD2 (7 bases). Between the trimmed V and J ends, which lost 5 bases and 1 base, there was a span of 11 bases. CDR1 and CDR2 (germline): MGHRA, YSYEKL. The CDR3 spans 15 residues. In DNA, the CDR3 is TGCGCCAGCAGCAAGGGGGGGATGAACACCGGGGAGCTGTTTTTT. As protein: CASSKGGMNTGELFF.

The chain has TRBV27 and TRBJ1-4, with TRBD1 matching over 10 bases. The CDR3 sequence is 15 residues long. With V trimmed by 5 bases and J by 7 bases, 7 bases remained unmatched. CDR1 and CDR2 (germline): MNHEY, SMNVEV (reference sequence). CDR3 loop: CASSTYGTGVEKLFF. The CDR3 nucleotides are TGTGCCAGCAGTACTTATGGGACAGGGGTTGAAAAACTGTTTTTT.

The J gene is TRBJ1-5, the V gene TRBV11-2; tentative D call: TRBD1 (6 bases). Germline V lookup: CDR1 SGHAT, CDR2 FQNNGV. The germline V and J ends were trimmed by 5 bases and 4 bases, with 15 bases remaining between them. The length of the CDR3 is 15 residues. The DNA of the CDR3 is TGTGCCAGCAGCGAACAGGGTGTGGGGAATCAGCCCCAGCATTTT. It is translated as CASSEQGVGNQPQHF. Supplemented by reference TRBV11-2 and TRBJ1-5, the full variable domain reads EAGVAQSPRYKIIEKRQSVAFWCNPISGHATLYWYQQILGQGPKLLIQFQNNGVVDDSQLPKDRFSAERLKGVDSTLKIQPAKLEDSAVYLCASSEQGVGNQPQHFGDGTRLSIL.

The chain couples TRBV30 to TRBJ1-1, with D perhaps matching TRBD1 (6 bases). The CDR3 contains 13 residues. The germline V gene has CDR1 GTSNPN and CDR2 SVGIG (reference sequence). V was pared by 7 bases and J by 1 base, with 13 bases between. The CDR3 DNA sequence: TGTGCCTCGGGACAAACCCCGAACACTGAAGCTTTCTTT. Encoded protein: CASGQTPNTEAFF. The full variable domain, completed using reference TRBV30 and TRBJ1-1, is SQTIHQWPATLVQPVGSPLSLECTVEGTSNPNLYWYRQAAGRGLQLLFYSVGIGQISSEVPQNLSASRPQDRQFILSSKKLLLSDSGFYLCASGQTPNTEAFFGQGTRLTVV.

V is TRBV7-2 and J is TRBJ2-3; TRBD2 matches 9 bases. The CDR3 is 15 residues long. Germline V gives CDR1 SGHTA, CDR2 FQGNSA. Trimming removed 7 bases from V and 2 bases from J; junction bases left unmatched: 7. The CDR3 sequence is CASKRERGATDTQYF. The DNA for the CDR3 is TGTGCCAGCAAGCGAGAGCGGGGGGCCACAGATACGCAGTATTTT. The whole variable domain, remainder taken from reference TRBV7-2 and TRBJ2-3, is GAGVSQSPSNKVTEKGKDVELRCDPISGHTALYWYRQSLGQGLEFLIYFQGNSAPDKSGLPSDRFSAERTGGSVSTLTIQRTQQEDSAVYLCASKRERGATDTQYFGPGTRLTVL.

This chain links TRBV19 with TRBJ1-2; maybe TRBD1 (6 bases). CDR1 is LNHDA, CDR2 SQIVND, per germline (reference sequence). V was shortened by 8 bases and J by 1 base, with 17 bases between the two germline ends. The CDR3 totals 15 residues. The CDR3 loop reads CASRRQGNLNYGYTF. The CDR3 bases are TGTGCCAGTCGGCGTCAGGGGAACCTTAACTATGGCTACACCTTC.